The entry that follows covers one TCR beta chain sequence. The antigen remains unidentified. Libraries for TCRalpha and TCRbeta carried sample barcodes and unique molecular identifiers via 5'RACE. TCRdb called the 5' RACE reads again in MiXCR, with one record for every CDR3 protein. The repertoire holds a few hundred thousand distinct CDR3 sequences, with 14% as singletons. These data come from a study of T-cell memory formation after mild COVID-19. General study findings and limits: CD4+ bias marked clones expanding day 15 to 37, unlike balanced contracting clones. The study found contracting CD4+ clones mainly in CM and EM and contracting CD8+ clones in EMRA. The appearance of some responding clones in pre-infection memory suggested that cross-reactive memory joined.

The CDR3 loop spans 15 amino acids. Germline values: CDR1 SGHTA, CDR2 FQGNSA. The germline V and J ends were trimmed by 1 base and 2 bases, with 10 bases remaining between them. This sequence was found in a man between 18 and 29 years old who had mild COVID-19 (a few samples of this study predate the infection). Cell type and time point are not known. The specimen was PBMCs or a T cell subset sorted from them (not recorded which). V and J are TRBV7-2 and TRBJ2-3, with D unresolved. CDR3: CASSLVLSYTDTQYF. CDR3 DNA sequence: TGTGCCAGCAGCTTAGTACTTTCCTACACAGATACGCAGTATTTT. Variable domain in full (rest from reference TRBV7-2 and TRBJ2-3): GAGVSQSPSNKVTEKGKDVELRCDPISGHTALYWYRQSLGQGLEFLIYFQGNSAPDKSGLPSDRFSAERTGGSVSTLTIQRTQQEDSAVYLCASSLVLSYTDTQYFGPGTRLTVL.